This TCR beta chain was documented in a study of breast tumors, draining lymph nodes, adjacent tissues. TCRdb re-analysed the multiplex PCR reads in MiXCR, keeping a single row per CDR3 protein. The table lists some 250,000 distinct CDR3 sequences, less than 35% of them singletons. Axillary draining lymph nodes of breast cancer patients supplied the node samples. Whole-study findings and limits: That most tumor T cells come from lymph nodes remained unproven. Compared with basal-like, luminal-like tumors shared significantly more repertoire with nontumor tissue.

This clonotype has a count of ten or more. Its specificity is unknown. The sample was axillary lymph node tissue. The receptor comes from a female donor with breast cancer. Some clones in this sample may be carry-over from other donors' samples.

CDR3 coding DNA: TGTGCCAGCAGTTCGGGCCTGCAAAACACCATATATTTT. Translating gives CASSSGLQNTIYF. This chain joins TRBV3-1 and TRBJ1-3; D is ambiguous. The V end was cut by 6 bases, the J end by 6 bases, with 12 bases between. Germline V CDR1 and CDR2: LGHDT, YNNKEL (reference sequence). The CDR3 sequence is 13 residues long.